This T cell receptor beta chain was recovered during a study of blood T cell repertoires in COVID-19. Study-wide background: There were acute and convalescent COVID-19 samples, and they came from the United States, Italy and Spain.

Authors' processing steps: Amplification of reference gene primers was used by the study to estimate nucleated cell counts. The method was immunoSEQ multiplex PCR; TCRdb's version includes in-frame clones alone and lacks a portion of them. The DNA gave D and trimming, while V, J and clone size come from that table. The repertoire includes 100,000 to 150,000 clones, about 85% of them detected once, and 27% sits in the top ten. Only one count was recorded for this clone. The receptor's source is a woman of 80 years or more with acute or convalescent COVID-19. Sequencing was carried out using peripheral blood.

The CDR3 nucleotides are TGTGCCAGCAGTACGATCAGGGGCAATCAGCCCCAGCATTTT. Its translation: CASSTIRGNQPQHF. The chain couples TRBV28 to TRBJ1-5, with a possible D match to TRBD1 (5 bases). The CDR3 contains 14 residues. Trimming shortened V by 5 bases and J by 2 bases, and 10 bases separated the two germline ends. Germline CDR1 and CDR2: MDHEN and SYDVKM. Supplemented by reference TRBV28 and TRBJ1-5, the full variable domain reads DVKVTQSSRYLVKRTGEKVFLECVQDMDHENMFWYRQDPGLGLRLIYFSYDVKMKEKGDIPEGYSVSREKKERFSLILESASTNQTSMYLCASSTIRGNQPQHFGDGTRLSIL.